This record looks at one T cell receptor (beta chain) sequence and its context. CDR3 size: 12 residues. Deletions cut 7 bases from V and 3 bases from J, with 8 bases between. Germline V gene sequence: CDR1 PRHDT, CDR2 FYEKMQ (reference sequence). The entry originates in a study of blood T cell repertoires in COVID-19. The table came from immunoSEQ multiplex PCR; TCRdb's copy has only in-frame clones and leaves some out. The table includes over 350,000 clones, around 89% detected once. The chain has TRBV13 and TRBJ2-3; D is possibly TRBD1 (6 bases). The TCR sequence derives from a woman aged 25 to 39 with acute or convalescent COVID-19. Sequences were obtained from peripheral blood. CDR3 loop: CASTQGTDTQYF. Written as DNA, the CDR3 is TGTGCCAGCACCCAGGGGACAGATACGCAGTATTTT.